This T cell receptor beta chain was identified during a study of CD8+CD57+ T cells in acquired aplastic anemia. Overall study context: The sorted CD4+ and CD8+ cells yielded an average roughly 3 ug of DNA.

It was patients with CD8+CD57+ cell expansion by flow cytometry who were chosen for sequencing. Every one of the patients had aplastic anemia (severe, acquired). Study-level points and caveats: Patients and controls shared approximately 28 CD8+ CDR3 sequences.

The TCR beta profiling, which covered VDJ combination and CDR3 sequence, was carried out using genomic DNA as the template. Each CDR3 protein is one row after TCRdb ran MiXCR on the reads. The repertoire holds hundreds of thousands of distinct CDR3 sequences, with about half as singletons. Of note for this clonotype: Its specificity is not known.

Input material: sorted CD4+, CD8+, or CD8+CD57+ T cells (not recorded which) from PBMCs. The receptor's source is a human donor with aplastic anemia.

CDR3 sequence reads: CASSGRTKETQYF. The DNA for the CDR3 is TGTGCCAGCAGTGGGCGGACTAAAGAGACCCAGTACTTC. The chain is built from TRBV15 and TRBJ2-5, with D maybe TRBD2 (6 bases). In germline, CDR1 is LNHNV, CDR2 YYDKDF (reference sequence). CDR3 length: 13 amino acids. V shed 10 bases and J shed 3 bases, with 15 bases lying between them.